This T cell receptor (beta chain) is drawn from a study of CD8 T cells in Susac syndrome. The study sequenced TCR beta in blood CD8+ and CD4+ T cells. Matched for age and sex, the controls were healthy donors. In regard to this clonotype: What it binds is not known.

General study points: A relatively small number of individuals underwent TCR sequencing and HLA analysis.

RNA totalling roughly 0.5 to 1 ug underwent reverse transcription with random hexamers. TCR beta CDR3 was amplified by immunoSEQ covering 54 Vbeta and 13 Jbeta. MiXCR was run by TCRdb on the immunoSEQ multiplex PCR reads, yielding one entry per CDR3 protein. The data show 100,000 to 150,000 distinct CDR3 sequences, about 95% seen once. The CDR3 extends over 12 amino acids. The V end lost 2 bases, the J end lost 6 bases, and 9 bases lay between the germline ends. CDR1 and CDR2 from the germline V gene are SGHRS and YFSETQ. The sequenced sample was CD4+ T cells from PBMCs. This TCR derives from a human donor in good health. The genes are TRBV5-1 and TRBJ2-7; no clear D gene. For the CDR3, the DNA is TGCGCCAGCAGCTTTTCCGGACGCGAGCAGTACTTC. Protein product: CASSFSGREQYF.